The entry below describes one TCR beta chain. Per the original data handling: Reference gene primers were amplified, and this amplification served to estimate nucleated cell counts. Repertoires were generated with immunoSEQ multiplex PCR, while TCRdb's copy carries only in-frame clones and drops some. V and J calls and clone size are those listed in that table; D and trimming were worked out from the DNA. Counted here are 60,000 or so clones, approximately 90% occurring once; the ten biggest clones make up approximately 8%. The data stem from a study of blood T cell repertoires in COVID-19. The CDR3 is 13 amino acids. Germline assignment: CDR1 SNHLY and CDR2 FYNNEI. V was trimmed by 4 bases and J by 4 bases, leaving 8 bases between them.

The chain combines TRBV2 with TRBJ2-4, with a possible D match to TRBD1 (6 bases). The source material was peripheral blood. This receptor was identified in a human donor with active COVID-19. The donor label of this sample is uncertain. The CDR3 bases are TGTGCCAGCAGTGGGACAGCTAAAAACATTCAGTACTTC. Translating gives CASSGTAKNIQYF. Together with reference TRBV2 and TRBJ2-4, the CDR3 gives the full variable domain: EPEVTQTPSHQVTQMGQEVILRCVPISNHLYFYWYRQILGQKVEFLVSFYNNEISEKSEIFDDQFSVERPDGSNFTLKIRSTKLEDSAMYFCASSGTAKNIQYFGAGTRLSVL.